A single sample is the source of the 31 T cell receptor beta chains below, sequenced in a study of metastatic and nonmetastatic thyroid tumors. All patients were treatment-naive before thyroid surgery. TCRdb re-analyzed the PCR reads using MiXCR. Counted here are about 59,000 clones, around 15% occurring once; the ten biggest clones make up about 8.4%. The sequenced sample consisted of blood. The receptors stem from a male donor with papillary thyroid cancer or a benign thyroid nodule (not recorded which). Some clones in this sample may be carry-over from other donors' samples.

Only one count was recorded for this clone. The chain is built from TRBV20-1 and TRBJ2-2; the D call may be TRBD1 or TRBD2 (5 bases each). The CDR3 has 15 residues. V was shortened by 4 bases and J by 7 bases, with 19 bases between the two germline ends. Per germline, CDR1 DFQATT and CDR2 SNEGSKA (reference sequence). The CDR3 sequence: CSAMVPLTAVGELFF. The CDR3 DNA reads TGCAGTGCTATGGTTCCCTTGACAGCGGTCGGGGAGCTGTTTTTT.

This clone appeared many times. The V and J genes are TRBV13 and TRBJ2-1; TRBD2 might be the D (5 bases). CDR3 length: 16 amino acids. Germline CDR1 PRHDT, CDR2 FYEKMQ (reference sequence). The V end was cut by 1 base, the J end by 2 bases, with 12 bases between. CDR3 in DNA: TGTGCCAGCAGCTTAGAGGCTAGCTTGCCCTACAATGAGCAGTTCTTC. As protein: CASSLEASLPYNEQFF.

This clone was seen repeatedly, ten times or more. The chain uses TRBV9 and TRBJ2-7, with D perhaps given as TRBD1 or TRBD2 (6 bases each). V lost 0 bases and J lost 5, with 15 bases in between. The CDR3 totals 15 residues. Looked up from germline, CDR1 is SGDLS and CDR2 is YYNGEE. CDR3 coding DNA: TGTGCCAGCAGCGTAGCGGGGGCGGGTAATAACGAGCAGTACTTC. It encodes CASSVAGAGNNEQYF.

A word on this clone: This may be a read error: a much more frequent sequence differs by one nucleotide. V and J are TRBV5-5 and TRBJ1-3, with D unclear. With 3 bases removed from V and 6 bases from J, the gap between germline ends came to 10 bases. CDR1 SGHKS and CDR2 YYEKEE come from the germline V gene (reference sequence). The CDR3 sequence is 13 residues long. CDR3 nucleotide sequence: TGTGCCAGCAGCTCATATCTAGTAAACACCATATATTTT. This codes for CASSSYLVNTIYF. Variable domain in full (rest from reference TRBV5-5 and TRBJ1-3): DAGVTQSPTHLIKTRGQQVTLRCSPISGHKSVSWYQQVLGQGPQFIFQYYEKEERGRGNFPDRFSARQFPNYSSELNVNALLLGDSALYLCASSSYLVNTIYFGEGSWLTVV.

A note on this clone: A much larger clonotype is one base distant, so this may be a read error. DNA for the CDR3: TGTGCCAGCAGCTTAGGGACTAGCGGGGTTTATTTGTTTGGCACAGATACGCAGTATTTT. Amino acid sequence: CASSLGTSGVYLFGTDTQYF. This chain connects TRBV11-2 to TRBJ2-3, with 12 bases fitting TRBD2. J gave up 1 base and V 1 base, and 12 bases lay outside the gene matches. This CDR3 has 20 amino acids. Looked up from germline, CDR1 is SGHAT and CDR2 is FQNNGV.

The rearrangement uses TRBV11-2 and TRBJ2-1, with 11 positions matching TRBD2. This CDR3 has 15 amino acids. V lost 5 bases to trimming and J lost 5 bases; unmatched junction nucleotides: 5. CDR1 SGHAT and CDR2 FQNNGV come from the germline V gene. The CDR3 DNA sequence: TGTGCCAGCAGCATGACTAGCGGGAAAGACAATGAGCAGTTCTTC. This encodes CASSMTSGKDNEQFF.

The V call is TRBV10-1, the J call TRBJ2-3; D not resolved. The CDR3 is 10 residues long. Germline CDR1 reads WNHNN; CDR2 reads SYGVQD (reference sequence). With 6 bases removed from V and 2 bases from J, the gap between germline ends came to 0 bases. The CDR3 spells CASSTDTQYF. In DNA, the CDR3 is TGCGCCAGCAGCACAGATACGCAGTATTTT.

This clone was recorded many times. The chain recombines TRBV27 with TRBJ1-2; tentative D call: TRBD1 (5 bases). The V end lost 5 bases, the J end lost 0 bases, and 16 bases lay between the germline ends. The CDR3 consists of 16 residues. Germline loops: CDR1 MNHEY, CDR2 SMNVEV (reference sequence). The CDR3 DNA sequence: TGTGCCAGCAGTCCCTCGGGGGGGTTTACTAACTATGGCTACACCTTC. Its protein product is CASSPSGGFTNYGYTF.

Regarding this clone: The conserved final phenylalanine or tryptophan is absent from the CDR3, which likely points to a read error. The J gene is TRBJ1-4, the V gene TRBV25-1, with TRBD1 as a possible D gene (5 bases). CDR3 length: 13 residues. Germline assignment: CDR1 MGHDK and CDR2 SYGVNS. The DNA of the CDR3 is TGTGCCAGCGGTGAATGGCGGGGGGAAAAACTGTTTTTG. Translated: CASGEWRGEKLFL.

This clone occurred many times. This chain uses TRBV5-1 with TRBJ2-1; TRBD2 agrees at 13 bases. Germline lookup yields CDR1 SGHRS and CDR2 YFSETQ. The CDR3 sequence is 16 residues long. V trimming: 4 bases; J trimming: 10 bases; junction bases outside the gene matches: 11. The CDR3 loop reads CASSPTGTSGMGEQFF. CDR3 DNA sequence: TGCGCCAGCAGCCCTACCGGGACTAGCGGGATGGGCGAGCAGTTCTTC. Using reference TRBV5-1 and TRBJ2-1 for the parts outside the CDR3, the full variable domain is KAGVTQTPRYLIKTRGQQVTLSCSPISGHRSVSWYQQTPGQGLQFLFEYFSETQRNKGNFPGRFSGRQFSNSRSEMNVSTLELGDSALYLCASSPTGTSGMGEQFFGPGTRLTVL.

This clone was counted only a few times. The chain uses TRBV12-3 or TRBV12-4 and TRBJ2-1; 10 nucleotides line up with TRBD2. This CDR3 is built from 15 residues. Germline trimming cut 7 bases from V and 5 bases from J; bases unmatched to any gene: 8. The DNA of the CDR3 is TGTGCCAGCACCCAGACTAGCGGGCTTAACAATGAGCAGTTCTTC. Protein sequence: CASTQTSGLNNEQFF.

In this sample, this clone turned up many times. The chain carries TRBV4-2 and TRBJ1-1; no reliable D call. This CDR3 is built from 13 residues. CDR1 is LGHNA and CDR2 is YNFKEQ in the germline V gene. V lost 6 bases, J lost 5 bases, and 13 bases lay in between. CDR3 loop: CASRRGWRTEAFF. The CDR3 DNA is TGTGCCAGCAGACGGGGTTGGAGAACTGAAGCTTTCTTT.

This clone was detected ten times or more. This sequence joins TRBV19 and TRBJ1-2; 9 nucleotides match TRBD1. With 6 bases clipped from V and 8 bases from J, the junction kept 13 bases outside the gene matches. The germline gives CDR1 LNHDA, CDR2 SQIVND (reference sequence). This CDR3 has 15 amino acids. The CDR3 spells CASRPPGQGRSGYTF. CDR3 bases: TGTGCCAGTAGACCACCCGGACAGGGGAGGAGCGGCTACACCTTC.

This clone was seen at least ten times. This chain uses TRBV7-9 with TRBJ2-5, with TRBD1 matching over 9 bases. The CDR3 covers 15 residues. Trimming removed 7 bases from V and 5 bases from J; junction bases left unmatched: 11. Looked up from germline, CDR1 is SEHNR and CDR2 is FQNEAQ (reference sequence). The CDR3 DNA is TGTGCCAGCACCCTCCGGGACAGGGTTTTTGAGACCCAGTACTTC. This sequence encodes CASTLRDRVFETQYF.

This clone was counted at least ten times. This sequence joins TRBV9 and TRBJ2-7; D is perhaps TRBD1 (6 bases). V lost 3 bases and J 2 bases, leaving 15 bases between the germline ends. Germline CDR1 reads SGDLS; CDR2 reads YYNGEE. The CDR3 totals 15 residues. CDR3 nucleotide sequence: TGTGCCAGCAGCGCCGACGGAACAGGGACCTACGAGCAGTACTTC. It yields the protein CASSADGTGTYEQYF.

This clone was detected only a few times. A much larger clone differs from this one at a single base, so this may be a read error. This sequence joins TRBV9 and TRBJ1-3; unclear D gene. The germline CDR1 and CDR2 sequences are SGDLS and YYNGEE. The CDR3 has 12 amino acids. V lost 4 bases and J lost 8, with 10 bases in between. CDR3 sequence reads: CASSLGQDTIYF. The CDR3 DNA reads TGTGCCAGCAGCTTAGGGCAAGACACCATATATTTT.

This clone was detected ten times or more. This chain connects TRBV28 to TRBJ2-7; 7 nucleotides match TRBD1. V gave up 9 bases and J gave up 0 bases; unmatched junction bases: 8. This CDR3 spans 14 amino acids. Germline lookup yields CDR1 MDHEN and CDR2 SYDVKM. The CDR3 is CASRRGPTSYEQYF. CDR3 nucleotide sequence: TGTGCCAGTCGTAGGGGGCCCACCTCCTACGAGCAGTACTTC.

This clone has more than one count but fewer than ten. The junction departs from the called germline gene at one end, perhaps through a read error. Distinct nucleotide sequences in the sample also encode this CDR3. This chain links TRBV12-3 or TRBV12-4 with TRBJ2-2; D possibly uses TRBD1 or TRBD2 (6 bases each). The CDR3 spans 13 residues. This CDR3 reads CASRDTGAGELFF. The CDR3 DNA sequence: TGTGCCAGCAGGGACACGGGGGCCGGTGAGCTTTTTTTT.

This clone was detected ten times or more. The rearrangement uses TRBV27 and TRBJ2-1, with D perhaps TRBD1 (5 bases). The germline gives CDR1 MNHEY, CDR2 SMNVEV (reference sequence). The V end was cut by 5 bases, the J end by 7 bases, with 15 bases between. CDR3 length equals 14 residues. The CDR3 nucleotides read TGTGCCAGCAGTCCAGGGTTAGTGGGGAATGAGCAGTTCTTC. Protein product: CASSPGLVGNEQFF.

A remark on this clone: Mismatch with germline at one junction end may stem from a read error. The chain has TRBV5-1 and TRBJ2-3, with 10 bases that match TRBD2. The CDR3 runs to 16 residues. Germline CDR1 SGHRS, CDR2 YFSETQ. This chain's CDR3 is CASSSGLAERTDKQYF. The CDR3 bases are TGCGCCAGCAGCAGCGGACTAGCGGAGAGAACAGATAAGCAGTATTTT.

This clone has at least ten counts. The chain employs TRBV3-1 and TRBJ2-5; perhaps TRBD2 as D (5 bases). V shed 8 bases and J shed 2 bases, with 21 bases lying between them. Germline CDR1 reads LGHDT; CDR2 reads YNNKEL (reference sequence). The CDR3 is made up of 16 amino acids. CDR3 DNA sequence: TGTGCCAGCCGAGAGTCGTCTTTCGGGAAACAAGAGACCCAGTACTTC. Residues: CASRESSFGKQETQYF.

This rearrangement joins TRBV29-1 to TRBJ2-1, with TRBD1 matching over 8 bases. Germline V gene lookup returns CDR1 SQVTM and CDR2 ANQGSEA. This CDR3 is 15 amino acids long. The ends lost 6 bases at V and 7 bases at J; junction bases unmatched: 14. Here the CDR3 reads CSVHTGTGGANEQFF. CDR3 nucleotides: TGCAGCGTCCACACTGGTACAGGGGGTGCGAATGAGCAGTTCTTC.

This clone occurred many times. This rearrangement joins TRBV5-1 to TRBJ1-2; D is uncertain. Germline loops: CDR1 SGHRS, CDR2 YFSETQ. The CDR3 has 17 residues. Trimming took 7 bases from V and 4 from J, leaving 26 bases between them. CDR3 nucleotides: TGCGCCAGCGGGTATTGGTCCGGCGGGCGTCGGGGCTATGGCTACACCTTC. Encoded protein: CASGYWSGGRRGYGYTF.

This clone showed up just a few times. The chain employs TRBV12-3 or TRBV12-4 and TRBJ2-3; tentatively, D is TRBD1 (6 bases). Trimming stripped 4 bases from V and 7 bases from J, with 21 bases between. The CDR3 is made up of 16 amino acids. The CDR3 nucleotides are TGTGCCAGCAGTTCTATAGCGTTCCGGGACACGTATACGCAGTATTTT. Translation: CASSSIAFRDTYTQYF.

This clone was counted many times. The CDR3 nucleotides are TGTGCCAGCTCACCACAGGGGACAGACGGAAACACCATATATTTT. It yields the protein CASSPQGTDGNTIYF. The chain is built from TRBV18 and TRBJ1-3; 7 bases are shared with TRBD1. Germline V gene lookup returns CDR1 KGHSH and CDR2 LQKENI. The CDR3 runs 15 residues. V lost 1 base, J lost 4 bases, and 4 bases stayed unmatched.

There are many counts of this clone. The chain carries TRBV24-1 and TRBJ1-5; 8 bases match TRBD1. CDR1 and CDR2 (germline): KGHDR, SFDVKD. V lost 3 bases, J lost 4 bases, and 7 bases stayed unmatched. The CDR3 extends over 16 amino acids. For the CDR3, the DNA is TGTGCCACCAGTGATGGGGGCAGGGGGCGTAATCAGCCCCAGCATTTT. It specifies CATSDGGRGRNQPQHF.

In this sample, this clone turned up many times. The rearrangement uses TRBV12-3 or TRBV12-4 and TRBJ2-6, with D unclear. The V end lost 2 bases, the J end lost 0 bases, and 5 bases lay between the germline ends. This CDR3 is built from 15 residues. The CDR3 is CASSLRYSGANVLTF. Written as DNA, the CDR3 is TGTGCCAGCAGTTTAAGGTACTCTGGGGCCAACGTCCTGACTTTC.

This clone is a singleton in its sample. The rearrangement joins TRBV11-2 to TRBJ2-3; the D is unclear. CDR1 is SGHAT and CDR2 is FQNNGV in the germline V gene. CDR3 length equals 14 residues. The V gene lost 3 bases and the J gene lost 1 base, with 8 bases spanning the gap. CDR3 in amino acids: CASSLDMGTDTQYF. CDR3 in DNA: TGTGCCAGCAGCTTGGATATGGGCACAGATACGCAGTATTTT.

This clone was observed many times. V and J are TRBV7-2 and TRBJ2-7; TRBD1 is a possible D gene (6 bases). This CDR3 comprises 13 residues. The V gene's germline CDR1 is SGHTA and CDR2 FQGNSA. V was cut by 5 bases and J by 3 bases, with 11 bases left in between. The CDR3 DNA reads TGTGCCAGCAGCAAACAACAGGGCTACGAGCAGTACGTC. As protein: CASSKQQGYEQYV.

This clone was seen ten or more times. This sequence joins TRBV12-3 or TRBV12-4 and TRBJ1-1; no reliable D call. V lost 3 bases and J 0 bases, leaving 8 bases between the germline ends. The CDR3 extends over 14 amino acids. The CDR3 region is CASSFILVNTEAFF. The CDR3 DNA is TGTGCCAGCAGTTTTATTCTTGTGAACACTGAAGCTTTCTTT.

This clone was seen repeatedly, ten times or more. The identical CDR3 is also encoded by other nucleotide sequences in the sample. The rearrangement joins TRBV9 to TRBJ1-1; 8 bases are a match to TRBD1. The germline gives CDR1 SGDLS, CDR2 YYNGEE. The CDR3 runs to 15 residues. The ends lost 0 bases at V and 6 bases at J; junction bases unmatched: 7. CDR3 sequence reads: CASSVEGQGLSEAFF. The CDR3 DNA sequence: TGTGCCAGCAGCGTAGAAGGACAGGGTTTGTCTGAAGCTTTCTTT.